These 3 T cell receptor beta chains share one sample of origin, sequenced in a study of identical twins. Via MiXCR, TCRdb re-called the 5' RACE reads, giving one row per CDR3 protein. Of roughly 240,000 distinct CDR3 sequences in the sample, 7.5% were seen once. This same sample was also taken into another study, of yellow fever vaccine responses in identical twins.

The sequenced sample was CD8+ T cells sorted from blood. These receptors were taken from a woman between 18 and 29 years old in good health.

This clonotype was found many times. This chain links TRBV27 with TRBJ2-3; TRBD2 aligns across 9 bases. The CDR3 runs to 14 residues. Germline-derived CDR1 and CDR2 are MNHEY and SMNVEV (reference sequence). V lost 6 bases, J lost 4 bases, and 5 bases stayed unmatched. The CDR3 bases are TGTGCCAGCAGAGGGACTAGCCCCGCAGATACGCAGTATTTT. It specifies CASRGTSPADTQYF.

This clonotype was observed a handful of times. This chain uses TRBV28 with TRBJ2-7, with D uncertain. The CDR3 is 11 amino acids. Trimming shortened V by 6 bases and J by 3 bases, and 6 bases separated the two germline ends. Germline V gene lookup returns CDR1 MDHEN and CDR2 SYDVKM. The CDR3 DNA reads TGTGCCAGCAGCGCCCACTACGAGCAGTACTTC. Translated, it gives CASSAHYEQYF.

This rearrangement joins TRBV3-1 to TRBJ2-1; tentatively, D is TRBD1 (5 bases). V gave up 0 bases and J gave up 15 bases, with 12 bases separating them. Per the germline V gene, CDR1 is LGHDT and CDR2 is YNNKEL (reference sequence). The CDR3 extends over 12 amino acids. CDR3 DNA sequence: TGTGCCAGCAGCCAAGATAGGGGTAACCCGTTCTTC. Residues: CASSQDRGNPFF.